A selection of T cell receptor beta chains follows, all from one sample in a study of cytomegalovirus exposure and HLA in healthy donors. The assay was immunoSEQ multiplex PCR, and TCRdb's table has in-frame clones only and misses some. The sample lists 85,000 to 120,000 clones, around four fifths occurring once. Sequencing was performed on PBMCs. The receptors come from a man aged 35-49 years in good health and CMV-seronegative. Each CDR3 is given with its conserved first and last residue. Fields, in order: V gene, J gene, CDR3 protein.

>TRBV19|TRBJ2-3
CASSQGTDTQYF
>TRBV6-1|TRBJ2-5
CASRDRGHETQYF
>TRBV7-9|TRBJ1-3
CSSSLTGQSSGNTIYF
>TRBV6-5|TRBJ2-2
CASSLWTQNTGELFF
>TRBV19|TRBJ1-3
CASSMGPSGNTIYF
>TRBV5-1|TRBJ2-2
CASSLGGPGLAGDTGELFF
>TRBV2|TRBJ1-4
CASSRTDEKLFF
>TRBV9|TRBJ1-1
CASSPRIPPLTESSTEAFF
>TRBV7-9|TRBJ2-7
CASSLVSSGGLEQYF
>TRBV4-1|TRBJ1-6
CASSQDSITGNNSPLHF
>TRBV11-2|TRBJ1-6
CASSFRGSERSPLHF
>TRBV6-6|TRBJ2-5
CASSFPGGAGGETQYF
>TRBV19|TRBJ2-5
CASRDRGSRQYF
>TRBV10-3|TRBJ2-3
CAISEWPAGGHGDTQYF
>TRBV30|TRBJ2-5
CAWGHRVGRETQYF
>TRBV10-1|TRBJ2-1
CASSEAAGGLYNEQFF
>TRBV4-3|TRBJ1-1
CASSRIGDTEAFF
>TRBV27|TRBJ1-4
CASSLDGVTNEKLFF
>TRBV11-2|TRBJ2-5
CASSLYVVSEETQYF
>TRBV9|TRBJ2-7
CASSLGTSGGTYEQYF
>TRBV6-6|TRBJ2-5
CASSYILPSAGETQYF
>TRBV11-2|TRBJ2-7
CASSLHQISEQYF
>TRBV11-2|TRBJ2-5
CASSPSGGLQETQYF
>TRBV7-3|TRBJ1-1
CASSLETGVGTEAFF
>TRBV29-1|TRBJ1-2
CSVRQVNYGYTF
>TRBV6-1|TRBJ1-5
CASSEREYNQPQHF
>TRBV11-3|TRBJ2-3
CASSLGQGTDTQYF
>TRBV27|TRBJ1-1
CASSFFLNTEAFF
>TRBV5-6|TRBJ2-7
CASSSGQGEYEQYF
>TRBV19|TRBJ1-2
CASSIRGYYGYTF
>TRBV27|TRBJ2-3
CASSQGSLPTDTQYF
>TRBV25-1|TRBJ1-3
CASRDDREFGNTIYF
>TRBV7-9|TRBJ1-1
CASSLGVGKTEAFF
>TRBV11-2|TRBJ1-3
CASSLGGQLSGNTIYF
>TRBV10-3|TRBJ2-2
CAIGSLGGVTGELFF
>TRBV6-6|TRBJ2-2
CASSSSLSLTGELFF
>TRBV19|TRBJ2-1
CASKDRGSYNEQFF
>TRBV29-1|TRBJ1-3
CSVEGNSYLSGNTIYF
>TRBV9|TRBJ2-1
CASSSQGSSYNEQFF
>TRBV13|TRBJ2-3
CASSLEGLAGSSDTQYF
>TRBV9|TRBJ1-2
CASSVAGNYGYTF
>TRBV30|TRBJ1-1
CAWRPRGKGRAEAFF
>TRBV5-4|TRBJ2-7
CASSPHTGQVALYEQYF
>TRBV27|TRBJ2-7
CASSLQGAEYEQYF
>TRBV6-5|TRBJ2-7
CASRSRQGAVGEQYF
>TRBV19|TRBJ1-2
CASSPDRSYGYTF
>TRBV27|TRBJ2-7
CASSLIEGGRDEQYF
>TRBV7-3|TRBJ2-5
CASSLTFLGAQYF
>TRBV4-3|TRBJ2-3
CASSQDGRGGATDTQYF
>TRBV13|TRBJ2-7
CASSQMGQGQPYEQYF
>TRBV4-2|TRBJ2-2
CASRRGADTGELFF
>TRBV7-2|TRBJ2-1
CASSLFGLAGGPEQFF
>TRBV30|TRBJ2-7
CAWGVGGWEQYF